This T cell receptor (beta chain) was observed in a study of early T cells in non-severe SARS-CoV-2 infection. This clonotype appeared many times. The germline V and J ends were trimmed by 8 bases and 7 bases, with 21 bases remaining between them. CDR3 size: 14 residues. Germline V gives CDR1 MDHEN, CDR2 SYDVKM. TCRdb processed the 5' RACE reads anew with MiXCR; each CDR3 protein has one entry. The table has 50,000 to 70,000 distinct CDR3 sequences, approximately 6.1% seen once; the top ten hold 3% to 4%. The sample consisted of whole blood, taken at baseline. The V gene is TRBV28, the J gene TRBJ2-7; TRBD2 is a possible D gene (6 bases). The source of this sequence is an adult who was a healthcare worker with PCR-confirmed SARS-CoV-2 infection or an uninfected control (not recorded which). The CDR3 protein is CASSGDGTREEQYF. CDR3 nucleotide sequence: TGTGCCAGCTCGGGAGACGGCACGAGGGAAGAGCAGTACTTC.